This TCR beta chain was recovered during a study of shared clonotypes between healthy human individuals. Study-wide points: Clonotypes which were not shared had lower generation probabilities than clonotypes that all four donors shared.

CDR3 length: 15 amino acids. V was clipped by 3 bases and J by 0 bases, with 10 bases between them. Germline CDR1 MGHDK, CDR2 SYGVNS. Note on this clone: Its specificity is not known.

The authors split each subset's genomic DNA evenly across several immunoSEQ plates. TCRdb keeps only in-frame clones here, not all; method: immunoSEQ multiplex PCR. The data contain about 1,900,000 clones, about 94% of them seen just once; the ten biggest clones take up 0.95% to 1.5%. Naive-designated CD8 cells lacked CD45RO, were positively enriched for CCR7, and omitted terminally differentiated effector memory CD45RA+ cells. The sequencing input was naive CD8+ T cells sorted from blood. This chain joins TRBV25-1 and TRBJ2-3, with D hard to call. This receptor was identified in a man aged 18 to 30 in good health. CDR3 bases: TGTGCCAGCAGTGATCCTCGGATGAGCACAGATACGCAGTATTTT. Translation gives CASSDPRMSTDTQYF.